Below are 20 T cell receptor beta chains sequenced from a single sample in a study of PD-L1 blockade in urothelial cancer. TCRdb's copy holds only in-frame clones and misses some; the assay was immunoSEQ multiplex PCR. The table includes around 120,000 clones, around 82% detected once. Sequenced material: PBMCs, taken around atezolizumab (anti-PD-L1) treatment. These receptor sequences come from a man aged 50 to 60 with urothelial cancer.

This clone showed up just once. The chain is built from TRBV21-1 and TRBJ2-1; TRBD2 reflects the table's D call only, with no check against the DNA. TRBV21-1 is flagged as a pseudogene. This CDR3 region has 16 residues. The CDR3 nucleotides are TGTGCCAGCAGCAAAGTCGAGCGGGAGGGATCTAATGAGCAGTTCTTC. Its translation: CASSKVEREGSNEQFF.

This clone was observed once. CDR3 in amino acids: CASSTASGRADTQYF. In DNA form, the CDR3 reads TGTGCCAGCAGCACCGCTAGCGGGAGGGCAGATACGCAGTATTTT. The rearrangement uses TRBV5-4 and TRBJ2-3, with 12 bases fitting TRBD2. The ends lost 4 bases at V and 4 bases at J; junction bases unmatched: 4. There are 15 residues in the CDR3. Germline V gene lookup returns CDR1 SGHNT and CDR2 YYREEE (reference sequence).

This rearrangement joins TRBV25-1 to TRBJ2-7; TRBD1 matches at 10 bases. Germline V CDR1 and CDR2: MGHDK, SYGVNS. This CDR3 has 13 amino acids. The J segment lost 1 base and the V segment lost 8 bases, leaving 2 bases of the junction unmatched. The CDR3 loop reads CASRQGASYEQYF. In DNA form, the CDR3 reads TGTGCCAGCCGACAGGGGGCTTCCTACGAGCAGTACTTC.

V usage is TRBV2 and J usage is TRBJ1-5; 11 positions match TRBD1. Germline loops: CDR1 SNHLY, CDR2 FYNNEI. With 8 bases clipped from V and 5 bases from J, the junction kept 5 bases outside the gene matches. The length of the CDR3 is 14 residues. This CDR3 is CASGGTGGYQPQHF. The CDR3 DNA follows: TGTGCCAGCGGGGGGACAGGGGGTTATCAGCCCCAGCATTTT.

V and J are TRBV2 and TRBJ2-7; D is possibly TRBD1 (6 bases). CDR1 and CDR2 from the germline V gene are SNHLY and FYNNEI. V was pared by 8 bases and J by 0 bases, with 14 bases between. The CDR3 has 14 residues. The CDR3 nucleotides read TGTGCCAGCCGAGTCAGGGGAAGCTCCTACGAGCAGTACTTC. This codes for CASRVRGSSYEQYF.

The CDR3 here is CASSLPEGLVDTQYF. CDR3 DNA sequence: TGCGCCAGCAGCTTACCCGAAGGACTAGTTGATACGCAGTATTTT. The J gene is TRBJ2-3, the V gene TRBV5-1, with 7 bases identical to TRBD2. Germline CDR1 reads SGHRS; CDR2 reads YFSETQ. The CDR3 has 15 amino acids. With 2 bases clipped from V and 6 bases from J, the junction kept 9 bases outside the gene matches.

The chain links TRBV18 to TRBJ1-4, with no clear D. CDR1 KGHSH and CDR2 LQKENI come from the germline V gene. The CDR3 extends over 16 amino acids. The V and J ends lost 6 bases and 4 bases respectively, with 18 bases between them. The CDR3 loop is CASSTGRPDYNEKLFF. As DNA, the CDR3 is TGTGCCAGCTCCACCGGTCGGCCAGACTATAATGAAAAACTGTTTTTT.

The CDR3 reads CASKSEELAGELFF. The CDR3 region has the DNA TGTGCCAGCAAATCAGAGGAACTGGCCGGGGAGCTGTTTTTT. V and J are TRBV6-6 and TRBJ2-2; D uncertain. The germline V and J ends were trimmed by 7 bases and 6 bases, with 15 bases remaining between them. Germline V gives CDR1 MNHNY, CDR2 SVGAGI (reference sequence). The CDR3 has 14 residues.

This clone was seen once. The chain joins TRBV18 to TRBJ1-4; weak D call: TRBD1 (5 bases). V lost 8 bases and J 8 bases, leaving 12 bases between the germline ends. The CDR3 spans 12 residues. Germline CDR1 reads KGHSH; CDR2 reads LQKENI. The chain's CDR3 is CASGKGFEKLFF. The CDR3, as DNA: TGTGCCAGCGGAAAGGGGTTCGAAAAACTGTTTTTT.

The chain joins TRBV18 to TRBJ2-5; tentatively, D is TRBD1 (6 bases). V lost 3 bases and J lost 5, with 22 bases in between. Germline V gene data show CDR1 as KGHSH and CDR2 as LQKENI. This CDR3 contains 17 residues. The CDR3 DNA reads TGTGCCAGCTCACCCGGAACAGGGAATCTGGTTACGGAGACCCAGTACTTC. Protein: CASSPGTGNLVTETQYF.

The chain links TRBV7-9 to TRBJ2-2; 7 bases agree with TRBD2. The germline gives CDR1 SEHNR, CDR2 FQNEAQ (reference sequence). This CDR3 is built from 13 residues. V was pared by 8 bases and J by 9 bases, with 9 bases of the junction left unmatched. CDR3 in DNA: TGTGCCAGCGTCGCTAGCGGATCCCGGGAGCTGTTTTTT. Encoded protein: CASVASGSRELFF.

The V and J genes are TRBV29-1 and TRBJ1-5; D perhaps matches TRBD1 (6 bases). Germline values: CDR1 SQVTM, CDR2 ANQGSEA. V lost 6 bases and J lost 3, with 15 bases in between. The length of the CDR3 is 14 residues. CDR3 coding DNA: TGCAGCGTCGGCGCACAGGGTTACAATCAGCCCCAGCATTTT. Translating it yields CSVGAQGYNQPQHF.

The genes are TRBV27 and TRBJ2-3, with D unresolved. This CDR3 has 15 residues. The germline CDR1 and CDR2 sequences are MNHEY and SMNVEV (reference sequence). Trimming took off 4 bases at V and 1 base at J, with 12 bases between the two ends. The CDR3 region has the DNA TGTGCCAGCAGTTCCCTTTCGTCCCGCACAGATACGCAGTATTTT. Translation: CASSSLSSRTDTQYF.

The chain is built from TRBV18 and TRBJ1-1; a weak D match, TRBD1 (5 bases). Deletions cut 4 bases from V and 1 base from J, with 13 bases between. In germline, CDR1 is KGHSH, CDR2 LQKENI. This CDR3 comprises 15 residues. DNA for the CDR3: TGTGCCAGCTCACAAACCGGGGGGGAGAACACTGAAGCTTTCTTT. Its translation: CASSQTGGENTEAFF.

V usage is TRBV7-2 and J usage is TRBJ1-5; 7 bases map to TRBD1. J gave up 2 bases and V 4 bases, and 5 bases lay outside the gene matches. The CDR3 runs to 15 residues. CDR1 SGHTA and CDR2 FQGNSA come from the germline V gene. In DNA, the CDR3 is TGTGCCAGCAGCTCGCGGACAGGACGCAATCAGCCCCAGCATTTT. Protein sequence: CASSSRTGRNQPQHF.

On this clone: The sample holds other DNA sequences that translate to the same CDR3. The chain has TRBV5-1 and TRBJ2-2; D ambiguous. The CDR3 spans 13 residues. CDR1 and CDR2 (germline): SGHRS, YFSETQ. V was cut by 0 bases and J by 5 bases, with 5 bases left in between. The CDR3 sequence: CASSLAGTGELFF. CDR3 nucleotide sequence: TGCGCCAGCAGCTTGGCCGGGACCGGGGAGCTGTTTTTT.

This chain links TRBV18 with TRBJ2-7; D possibly corresponds to TRBD2 (6 bases). In germline, CDR1 is KGHSH, CDR2 LQKENI. This CDR3 region has 14 residues. Trimming removed 5 bases at V and 5 bases at J, with 16 bases between. CDR3 protein: CASSSGSVVNEQYF. The CDR3 DNA follows: TGTGCCAGCTCAAGCGGGTCGGTTGTAAACGAGCAGTACTTC.

In DNA form, the CDR3 reads TGTGCCAGCAGCGCTACCCCACAGCGGGGCACAGATACGCAGTATTTT. Its protein product is CASSATPQRGTDTQYF. The chain is built from TRBV9 and TRBJ2-3; tentatively, D is TRBD2 (6 bases). Trimming stripped 3 bases from V and 1 base from J, with 15 bases between. Looked up from germline, CDR1 is SGDLS and CDR2 is YYNGEE. The CDR3 extends over 16 amino acids.

The sample holds a few counts of this clone. V gene TRBV10-3 combines with J gene TRBJ2-7, with 7 positions matching TRBD2. V was pared by 4 bases and J by 0 bases, with 9 bases of the junction left unmatched. This CDR3 region has 16 residues. The germline CDR1 and CDR2 sequences are ENHRY and SYGVKD. CDR3 region: CAISGSRAGDSYEQYF. The CDR3 DNA is TGTGCCATCAGTGGGTCCAGGGCGGGGGACTCCTACGAGCAGTACTTC.

The chain employs TRBV6-5 and TRBJ1-2, with a tentative D call TRBD1 (6 bases). V was clipped by 8 bases and J by 0 bases, with 13 bases between them. CDR1 is MNHEY and CDR2 is SVGAGI in the germline V gene. The CDR3 contains 14 residues. This chain's CDR3 is CASGKTGPNYGYTF. In DNA, the CDR3 is TGTGCCAGCGGAAAGACAGGACCTAACTATGGCTACACCTTC.